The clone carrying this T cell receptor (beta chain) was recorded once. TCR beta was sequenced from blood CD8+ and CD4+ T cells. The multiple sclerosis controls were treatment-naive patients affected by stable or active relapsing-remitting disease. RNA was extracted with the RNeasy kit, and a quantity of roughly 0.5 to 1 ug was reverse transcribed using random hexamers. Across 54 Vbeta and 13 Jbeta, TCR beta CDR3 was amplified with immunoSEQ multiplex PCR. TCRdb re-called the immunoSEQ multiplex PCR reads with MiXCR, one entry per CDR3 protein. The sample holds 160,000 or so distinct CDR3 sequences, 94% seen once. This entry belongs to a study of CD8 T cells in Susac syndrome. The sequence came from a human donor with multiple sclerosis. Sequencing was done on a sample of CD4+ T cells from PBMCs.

In nucleotides, the CDR3 is TGTGCCAGCAACCAGCGACGGCGGGCTGAAGCTTTCTTT. This translates into CASNQRRRAEAFF. The chain employs TRBV6-2 or TRBV6-3 and TRBJ1-1; D is unclear. Trimming removed 7 bases from V and 6 bases from J, with 15 bases in between. Germline CDR1 reads MNHEY; CDR2 reads SVGEGT. CDR3 size: 13 residues.